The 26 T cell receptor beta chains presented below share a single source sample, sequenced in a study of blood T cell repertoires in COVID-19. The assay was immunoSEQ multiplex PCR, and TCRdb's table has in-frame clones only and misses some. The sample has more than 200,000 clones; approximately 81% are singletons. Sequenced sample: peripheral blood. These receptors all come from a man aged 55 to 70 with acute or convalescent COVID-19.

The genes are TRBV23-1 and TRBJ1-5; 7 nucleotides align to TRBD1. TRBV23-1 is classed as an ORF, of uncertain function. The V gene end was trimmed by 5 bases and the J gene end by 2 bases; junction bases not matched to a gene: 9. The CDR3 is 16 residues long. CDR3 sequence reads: CASSIRGRGRNQPQHF. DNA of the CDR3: TGCGCCAGCAGTATTAGGGGGCGCGGGCGCAATCAGCCCCAGCATTTT.

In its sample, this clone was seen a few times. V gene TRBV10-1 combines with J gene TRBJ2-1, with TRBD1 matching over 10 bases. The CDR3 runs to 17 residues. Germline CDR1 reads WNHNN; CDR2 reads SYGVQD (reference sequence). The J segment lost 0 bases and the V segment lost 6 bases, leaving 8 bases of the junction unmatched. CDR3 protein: CASRGTGERSSYNEQFF. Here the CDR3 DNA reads TGCGCCAGCAGGGGGACAGGGGAAAGGAGCTCCTACAATGAGCAGTTCTTC.

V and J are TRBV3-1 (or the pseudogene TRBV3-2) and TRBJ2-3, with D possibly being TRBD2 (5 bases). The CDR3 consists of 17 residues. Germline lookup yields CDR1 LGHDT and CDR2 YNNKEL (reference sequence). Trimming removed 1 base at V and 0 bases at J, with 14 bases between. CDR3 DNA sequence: TGTGCCAGCAGCCAAGCCGGGATCGATCTAAGCACAGATACGCAGTATTTT. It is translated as CASSQAGIDLSTDTQYF.

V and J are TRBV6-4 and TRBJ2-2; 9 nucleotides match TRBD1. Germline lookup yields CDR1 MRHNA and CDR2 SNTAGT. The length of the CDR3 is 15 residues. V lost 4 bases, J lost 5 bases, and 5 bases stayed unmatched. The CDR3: CASSVGQGGTGELFF. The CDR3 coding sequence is TGTGCCAGCAGTGTGGGACAGGGTGGAACCGGGGAGCTGTTTTTT.

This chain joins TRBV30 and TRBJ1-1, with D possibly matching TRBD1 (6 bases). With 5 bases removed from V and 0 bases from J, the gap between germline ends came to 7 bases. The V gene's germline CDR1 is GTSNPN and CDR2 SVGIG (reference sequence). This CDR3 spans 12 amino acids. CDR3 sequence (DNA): TGTGCCTGGGGACAGATGAACACTGAAGCTTTCTTT. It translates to CAWGQMNTEAFF.

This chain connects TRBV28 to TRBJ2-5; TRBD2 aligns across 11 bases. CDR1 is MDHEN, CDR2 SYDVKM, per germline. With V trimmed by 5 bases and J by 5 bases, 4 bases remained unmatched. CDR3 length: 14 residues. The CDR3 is CASSTGLAGETQYF. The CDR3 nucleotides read TGTGCCAGCAGTACAGGACTAGCGGGTGAGACCCAGTACTTC.

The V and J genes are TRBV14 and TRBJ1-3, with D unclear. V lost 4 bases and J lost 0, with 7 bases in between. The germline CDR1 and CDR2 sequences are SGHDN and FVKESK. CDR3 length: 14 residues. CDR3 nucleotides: TGTGCCAGCAGCCGAACGCGCTCTGGAAACACCATATATTTT. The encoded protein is CASSRTRSGNTIYF.

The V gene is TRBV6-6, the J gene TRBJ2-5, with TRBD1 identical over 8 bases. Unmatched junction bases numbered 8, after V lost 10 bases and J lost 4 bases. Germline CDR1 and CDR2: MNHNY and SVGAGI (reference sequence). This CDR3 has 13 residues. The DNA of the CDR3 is TGTGCCACGGGACAGGCGGCGGGAGAGACCCAGTACTTC. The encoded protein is CATGQAAGETQYF.

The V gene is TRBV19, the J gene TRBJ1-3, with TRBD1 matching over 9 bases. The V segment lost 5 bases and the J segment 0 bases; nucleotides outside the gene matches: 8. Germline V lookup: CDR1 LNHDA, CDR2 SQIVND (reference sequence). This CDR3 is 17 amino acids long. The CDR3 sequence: CASSAGQGPRSGNTIYF. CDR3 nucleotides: TGTGCCAGTAGTGCGGGACAGGGTCCTCGCTCTGGAAACACCATATATTTT.

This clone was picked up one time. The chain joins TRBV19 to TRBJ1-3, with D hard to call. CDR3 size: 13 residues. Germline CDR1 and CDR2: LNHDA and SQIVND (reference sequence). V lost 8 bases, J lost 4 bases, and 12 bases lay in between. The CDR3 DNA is TGTGCCAGTCCGGGGTACGCGGGAAACACCATATATTTT. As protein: CASPGYAGNTIYF.

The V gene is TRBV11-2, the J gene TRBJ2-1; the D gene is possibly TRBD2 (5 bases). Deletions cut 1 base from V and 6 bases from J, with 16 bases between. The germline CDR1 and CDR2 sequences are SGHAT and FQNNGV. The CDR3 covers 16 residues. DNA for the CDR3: TGTGCCAGCAGCTTAGGCCCTAGCATAGAGGGCAATGAGCAGTTCTTC. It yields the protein CASSLGPSIEGNEQFF. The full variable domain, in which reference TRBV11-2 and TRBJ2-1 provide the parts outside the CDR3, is EAGVAQSPRYKIIEKRQSVAFWCNPISGHATLYWYQQILGQGPKLLIQFQNNGVVDDSQLPKDRFSAERLKGVDSTLKIQPAKLEDSAVYLCASSLGPSIEGNEQFFGPGTRLTVL.

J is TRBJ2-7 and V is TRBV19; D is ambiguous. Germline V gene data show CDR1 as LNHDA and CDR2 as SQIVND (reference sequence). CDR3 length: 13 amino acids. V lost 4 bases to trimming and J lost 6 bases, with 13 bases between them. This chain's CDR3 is CASSNYPAPEQYF. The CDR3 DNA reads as TGTGCCAGTAGTAACTACCCTGCGCCCGAGCAGTACTTC.

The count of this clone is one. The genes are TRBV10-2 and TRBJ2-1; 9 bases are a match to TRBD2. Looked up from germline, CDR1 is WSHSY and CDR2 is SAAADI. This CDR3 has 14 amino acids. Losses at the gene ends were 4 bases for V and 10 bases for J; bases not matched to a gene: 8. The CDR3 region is CASSVAGGPIEQFF. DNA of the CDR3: TGCGCCAGCAGTGTTGCGGGAGGGCCGATAGAGCAGTTCTTC.

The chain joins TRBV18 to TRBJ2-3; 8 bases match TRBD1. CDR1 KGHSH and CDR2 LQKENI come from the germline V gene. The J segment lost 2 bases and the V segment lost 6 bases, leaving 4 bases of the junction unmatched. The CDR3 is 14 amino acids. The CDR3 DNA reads TGTGCCAGCTCCCCGGGACAGGTCACAGATACGCAGTATTTT. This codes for CASSPGQVTDTQYF. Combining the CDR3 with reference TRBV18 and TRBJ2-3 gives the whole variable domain NAGVMQNPRHLVRRRGQEARLRCSPMKGHSHVYWYRQLPEEGLKFMVYLQKENIIDESGMPKERFSAEFPKEGPSILRIQQVVRGDSAAYFCASSPGQVTDTQYFGPGTRLTVL.

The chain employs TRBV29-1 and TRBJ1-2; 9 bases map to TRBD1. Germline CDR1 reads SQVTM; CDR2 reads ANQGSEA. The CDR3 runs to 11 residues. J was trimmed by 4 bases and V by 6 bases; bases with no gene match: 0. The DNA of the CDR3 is TGCAGCGTGGGACAGGGCTATGGCTACACCTTC. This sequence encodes CSVGQGYGYTF. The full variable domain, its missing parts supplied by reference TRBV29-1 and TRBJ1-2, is SAVISQKPSRDICQRGTSLTIQCQVDSQVTMMFWYRQQPGQSLTLIATANQGSEATYESGFVIDKFPISRPNLTFSTLTVSNMSPEDSSIYLCSVGQGYGYTFGSGTRLTVV.

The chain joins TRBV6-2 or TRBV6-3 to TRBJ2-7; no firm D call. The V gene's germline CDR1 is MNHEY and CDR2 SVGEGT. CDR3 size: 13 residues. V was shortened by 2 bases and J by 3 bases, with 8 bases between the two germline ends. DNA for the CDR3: TGTGCCAGCAGTTACGACACACACTACGAGCAGTACTTC. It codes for CASSYDTHYEQYF.

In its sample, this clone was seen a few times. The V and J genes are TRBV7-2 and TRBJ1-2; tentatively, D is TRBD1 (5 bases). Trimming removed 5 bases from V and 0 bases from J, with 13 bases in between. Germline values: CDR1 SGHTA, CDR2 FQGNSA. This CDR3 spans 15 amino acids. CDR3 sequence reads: CASSKDSAANYGYTF. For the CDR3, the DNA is TGTGCCAGCAGCAAAGACAGCGCCGCTAACTATGGCTACACCTTC.

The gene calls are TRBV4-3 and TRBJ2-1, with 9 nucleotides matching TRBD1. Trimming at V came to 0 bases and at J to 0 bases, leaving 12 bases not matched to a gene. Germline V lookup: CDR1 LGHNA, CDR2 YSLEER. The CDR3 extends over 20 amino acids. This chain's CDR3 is CASSQEGHRGPESSYNEQFF. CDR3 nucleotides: TGCGCCAGCAGCCAAGAGGGTCACAGGGGGCCTGAGAGCTCCTACAATGAGCAGTTCTTC.

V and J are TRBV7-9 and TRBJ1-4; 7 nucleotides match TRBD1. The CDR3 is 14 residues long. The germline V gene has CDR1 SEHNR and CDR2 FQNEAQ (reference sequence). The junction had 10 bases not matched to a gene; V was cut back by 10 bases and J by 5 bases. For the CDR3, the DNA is TGTGCCACGACAGGGAGTCGGATAAATGAAAAACTGTTTTTT. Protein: CATTGSRINEKLFF.

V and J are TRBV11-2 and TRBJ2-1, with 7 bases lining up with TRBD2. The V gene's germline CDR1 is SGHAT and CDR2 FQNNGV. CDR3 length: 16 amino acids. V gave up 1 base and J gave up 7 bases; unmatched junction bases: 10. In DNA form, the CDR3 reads TGTGCCAGCAGCTTAGTGCTGATGGGGGGGAGTAATGAGCAGTTCTTC. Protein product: CASSLVLMGGSNEQFF.

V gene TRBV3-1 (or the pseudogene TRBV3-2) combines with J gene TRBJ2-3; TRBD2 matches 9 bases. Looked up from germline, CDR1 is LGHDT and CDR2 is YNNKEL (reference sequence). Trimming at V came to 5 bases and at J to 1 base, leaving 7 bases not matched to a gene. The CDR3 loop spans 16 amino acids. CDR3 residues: CASSIRGGVGTDTQYF. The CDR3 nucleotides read TGTGCCAGCAGCATACGCGGGGGGGTCGGCACAGATACGCAGTATTTT.

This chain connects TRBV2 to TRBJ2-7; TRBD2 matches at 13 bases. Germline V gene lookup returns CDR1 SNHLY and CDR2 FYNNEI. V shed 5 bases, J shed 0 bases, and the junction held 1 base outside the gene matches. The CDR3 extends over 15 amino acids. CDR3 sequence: CASSRTSGGSYEQYF. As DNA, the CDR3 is TGTGCCAGCAGTCGGACTAGCGGGGGCTCCTACGAGCAGTACTTC.

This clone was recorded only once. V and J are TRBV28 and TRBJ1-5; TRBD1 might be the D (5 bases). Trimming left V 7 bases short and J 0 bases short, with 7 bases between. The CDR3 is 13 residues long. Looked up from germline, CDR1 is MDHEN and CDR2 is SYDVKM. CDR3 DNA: TGTGCCAGCAAGGGGTTTAGCAATCAGCCCCAGCATTTT. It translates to CASKGFSNQPQHF.

This CDR3 is CASSNAGTSGTRGEFF. The CDR3 DNA reads as TGTGCCAGCAGCAATGCCGGGACTAGCGGGACCCGCGGGGAGTTCTTC. V is TRBV5-4 and J is TRBJ2-1, with 13 bases matching TRBD2. Germline trimming cut 4 bases from V and 14 bases from J; bases unmatched to any gene: 15. The CDR3 is 16 residues long. Per the germline V gene, CDR1 is SGHNT and CDR2 is YYREEE (reference sequence).

CDR3 DNA sequence: TGTGCCAGCAGTCTCCGCGGGCCCTACGAGCAGTACTTC. Residues: CASSLRGPYEQYF. V usage is TRBV27 and J usage is TRBJ2-7; perhaps TRBD2 as D (5 bases). Trimming removed 5 bases at V and 2 bases at J, with 10 bases between. Germline V gives CDR1 MNHEY, CDR2 SMNVEV (reference sequence). This CDR3 contains 13 residues.

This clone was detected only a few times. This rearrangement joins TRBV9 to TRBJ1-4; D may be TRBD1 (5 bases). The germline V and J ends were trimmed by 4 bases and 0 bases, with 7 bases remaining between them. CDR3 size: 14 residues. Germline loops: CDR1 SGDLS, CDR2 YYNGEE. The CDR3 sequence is CASSPTATNEKLFF. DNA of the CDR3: TGTGCCAGCAGCCCGACAGCAACTAATGAAAAACTGTTTTTT. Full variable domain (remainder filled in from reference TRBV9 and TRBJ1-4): DSGVTQTPKHLITATGQRVTLRCSPRSGDLSVYWYQQSLDQGLQFLIQYYNGEERAKGNILERFSAQQFPDLHSELNLSSLELGDSALYFCASSPTATNEKLFFGSGTQLSVL.